This T cell receptor (beta chain) appears in the sequencing data of a study of control samples from healthy donors and cancer patients. Using immunoSEQ multiplex PCR, the repertoire was profiled, and TCRdb retains in-frame clones only, with some absent. The sample lists tens of thousands of clones, roughly 87% occurring once. Germline V gives CDR1 MDHEN, CDR2 SYDVKM. Trimming removed 5 bases from V and 10 bases from J; junction bases left unmatched: 11. The CDR3 is 15 residues long. The sequenced sample was blood. The clonotype comes from a woman in her fifties or sixties in good health. The chain combines TRBV28 with TRBJ1-6; TRBD1 agrees at 7 bases. CDR3 DNA sequence: TGTGCCAGCAGTGGTCCGGGACAGTTGAGATCACCCCTCCACTTT. Its translation: CASSGPGQLRSPLHF.